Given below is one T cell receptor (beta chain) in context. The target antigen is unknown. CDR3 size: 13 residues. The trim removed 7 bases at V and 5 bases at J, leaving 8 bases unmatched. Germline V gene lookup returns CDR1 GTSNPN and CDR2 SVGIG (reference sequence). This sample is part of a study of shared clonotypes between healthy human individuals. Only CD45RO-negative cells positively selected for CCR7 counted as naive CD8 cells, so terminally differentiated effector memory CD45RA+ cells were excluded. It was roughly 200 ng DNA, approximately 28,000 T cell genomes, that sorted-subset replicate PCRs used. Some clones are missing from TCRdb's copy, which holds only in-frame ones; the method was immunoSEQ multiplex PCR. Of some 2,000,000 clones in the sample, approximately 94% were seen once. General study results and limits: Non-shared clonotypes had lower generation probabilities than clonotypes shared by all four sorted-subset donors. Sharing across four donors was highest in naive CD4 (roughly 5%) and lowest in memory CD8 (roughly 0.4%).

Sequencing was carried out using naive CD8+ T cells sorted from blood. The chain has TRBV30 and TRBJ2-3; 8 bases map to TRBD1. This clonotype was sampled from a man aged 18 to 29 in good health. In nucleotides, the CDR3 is TGTGCCTCGGAGGACAGGGCCGGAGATACGCAGTATTTT. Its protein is CASEDRAGDTQYF.